The clone carrying this TCR beta chain was seen just once. This sample is drawn from a study of cytomegalovirus exposure and HLA in healthy donors. Study information: Falling in the Caucasian-associated ancestry cluster were about four fifths of under 450 genotyped donors.

CDR1 and CDR2 (germline): SGHNT, YYREEE (reference sequence). The CDR3 is 15 amino acids. Germline trimming cut 0 bases from V and 4 bases from J; bases unmatched to any gene: 3. The study ran its PCR with 60 Vbeta and 13 Jbeta primers. This table comes from immunoSEQ multiplex PCR, and its TCRdb copy is limited to in-frame clones, with some not included. The sample comprises 200,000 or so clones, more than 65% of which are singletons, and about 5.6% rests with the top ten. The specimen was PBMCs. The rearrangement uses TRBV5-4 and TRBJ1-4; 7 bases align to TRBD1. This clonotype was obtained from a woman in her thirties in good health and CMV-seropositive. As DNA, the CDR3 is TGTGCCAGCAGCTTGGAGGGACAGATTAATGAAAAACTGTTTTTT. It specifies CASSLEGQINEKLFF.